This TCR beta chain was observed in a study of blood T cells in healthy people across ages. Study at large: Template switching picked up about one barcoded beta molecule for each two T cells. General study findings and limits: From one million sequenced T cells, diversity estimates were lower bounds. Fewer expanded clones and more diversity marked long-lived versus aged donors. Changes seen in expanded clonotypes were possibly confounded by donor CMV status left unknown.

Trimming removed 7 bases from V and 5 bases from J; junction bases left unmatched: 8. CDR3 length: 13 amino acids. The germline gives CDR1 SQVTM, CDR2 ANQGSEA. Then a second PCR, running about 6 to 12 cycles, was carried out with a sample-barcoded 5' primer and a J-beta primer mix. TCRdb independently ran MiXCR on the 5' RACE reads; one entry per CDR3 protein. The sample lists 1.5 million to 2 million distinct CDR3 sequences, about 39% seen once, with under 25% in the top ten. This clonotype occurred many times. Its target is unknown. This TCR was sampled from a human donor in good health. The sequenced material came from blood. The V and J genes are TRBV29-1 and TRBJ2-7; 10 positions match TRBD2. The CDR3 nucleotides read TGCAGCGGTCTAGCGGGGGAAGAGAACGAGCAGTACTTC. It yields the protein CSGLAGEENEQYF.